This TCR beta chain was documented in a study of immune heterogeneity within non-small cell lung tumors (dated by TCRdb to the late 2010s). For the study in its entirety: By histology, the tumors were a few squamous cell carcinomas, nine to eleven non-squamous carcinomas and 1 tumor not otherwise specified. Whole-exome sequencing, RNA-seq and TCR beta repertoire sequencing were combined for multiple spatially distinct regions from each NSCLC tumor so that intratumoral immune heterogeneity could be examined. Transcriptome data were available for just 44 loci from around eleven patients, whereas TCR repertoire analysis spanned 55 to 70 tumor loci from fewer than 17 patients. For mutant peptides 8 to 11 amino acids long, netMHCpan-3.0 predicted neoantigen binding to the HLA alleles of each patient. The study at large found these results: High-frequency TCR beta clonotypes were largely distinct between individual patients. Within a given patient, the same dominant CDR3B clonotypes showed up repeatedly across loci, although different tumor locations also carried unique high-frequency clones. A moderate positive correlation (R 0.3 to 0.35), which was statistically significant, linked local T-cell repertoire clonality to local tumor mutational burden.

The TCR template was genomic DNA extracted from bulk tumor tissue, and roughly 590 ng of gDNA was amplified for each sample. Multiple biopsies per primary tumor were taken during surgery, spaced as far apart as possible within the tumor mass. The study cohort was described as untreated and was composed of newly diagnosed NSCLC cases undergoing curative surgery. The donors were around 14 patients with newly diagnosed non-small cell lung cancer who were having surgery with curative intent. Resected tumor masses were reviewed by two independent pathologists. Only DNA and RNA samples of high quality went on to sequencing. A multiplex PCR system amplified the TCR beta CDR3 region, with a first 10-cycle round using 32 V-gene forward and 13 J-gene reverse primers. A QIAGEN Multiplex PCR Kit was used for first-round PCR, and the primer sequences were filed in Chinese patent CN105087789A. A second PCR round added Illumina universal primers using the Phusion High-Fidelity PCR Kit. The TCR libraries underwent paired-end sequencing with a read length of 151 bp on the Illumina HiSeq X Ten platform. Under the source paper's analysis protocol: Cutadapt was used to discard reads without multiplex PCR primers, PEAR merged the read pairs, and MiXCR with default settings called the CDR3 regions. Shannon entropy measured repertoire diversity, while clonality was calculated as one minus the Shannon entropy divided by the ln of the count of productive unique sequences. Dominant or high-frequency T-cell clones were defined as clonotypes at frequencies of at least 0.5%. TCRdb itself trimmed the public reads at Q25 with fastp, ran MiXCR and retained productive beta chains. Identical CDR3 proteins give one entry, which carries the most common genes and DNA. These V and J calls originate from TCRdb's pipeline instead of the authors' own analysis. The sample contains 9,500 to 10,000 distinct CDR3 sequences, 30% to 35% of them found a single time. The ten biggest clones cover 11% of the sample.

V drops 3 bases and J drops 4 bases, leaving 15 bases in between. The cysteine opens and the phenylalanine closes a CDR3 of 15 amino acids. The DNA shown is the 45-base CDR3, in frame from base 1. As encoded in the germline V gene, CDR1 is SGHRS while CDR2 is YFSETQ. In its sample, this clonotype was seen many times. Its antigen remains unidentified. Nothing much larger sits one base from this clone, and base qualities are not available. The sequence was collected from a man in his sixties with non-small cell lung cancer. The sample comprised lung tumor tissue. The rearranged chain carries TRBV5-1 and TRBJ2-3; a tentative D call is TRBD2 (6 bases match). The sequenced DNA is TGCGCCAGCAGCTCCCCCCCCGGGAGTGCAGATACGCAGTATTTT. This translates into CASSSPPGSADTQYF.